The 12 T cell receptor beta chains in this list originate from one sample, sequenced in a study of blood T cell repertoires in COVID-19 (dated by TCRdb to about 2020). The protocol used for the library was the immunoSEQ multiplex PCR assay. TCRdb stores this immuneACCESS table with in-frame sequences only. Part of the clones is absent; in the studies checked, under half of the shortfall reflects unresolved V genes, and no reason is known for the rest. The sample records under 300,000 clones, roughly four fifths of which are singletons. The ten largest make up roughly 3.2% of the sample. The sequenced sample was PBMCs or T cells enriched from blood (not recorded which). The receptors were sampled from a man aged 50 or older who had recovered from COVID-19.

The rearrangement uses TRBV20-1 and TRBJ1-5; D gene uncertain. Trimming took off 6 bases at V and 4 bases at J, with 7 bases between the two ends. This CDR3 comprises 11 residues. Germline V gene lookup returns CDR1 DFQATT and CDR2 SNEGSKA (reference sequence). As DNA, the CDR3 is TGCAGTGCCGCGGATAATCAGCCCCAGCATTTT. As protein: CSAADNQPQHF.

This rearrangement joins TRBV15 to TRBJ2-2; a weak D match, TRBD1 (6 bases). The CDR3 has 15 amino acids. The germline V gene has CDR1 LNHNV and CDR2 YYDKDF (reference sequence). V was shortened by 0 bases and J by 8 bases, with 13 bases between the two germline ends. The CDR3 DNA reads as TGTGCCACCAGCAGAGAAAGAGGGGGTTTAGGGGAGCTGTTTTTT. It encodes CATSRERGGLGELFF.

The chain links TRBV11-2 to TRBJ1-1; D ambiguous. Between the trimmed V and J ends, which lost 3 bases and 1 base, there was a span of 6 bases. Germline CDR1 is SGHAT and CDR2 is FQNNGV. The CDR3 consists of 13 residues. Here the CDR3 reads CASSFRANTEAFF. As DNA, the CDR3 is TGTGCCAGCAGCTTTCGAGCGAACACTGAAGCTTTCTTT.

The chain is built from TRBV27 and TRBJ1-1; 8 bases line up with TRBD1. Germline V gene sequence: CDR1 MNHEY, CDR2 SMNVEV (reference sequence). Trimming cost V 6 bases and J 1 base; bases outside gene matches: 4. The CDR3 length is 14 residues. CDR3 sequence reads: CASRPQGGNTEAFF. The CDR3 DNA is TGTGCCAGCAGGCCACAGGGGGGGAACACTGAAGCTTTCTTT.

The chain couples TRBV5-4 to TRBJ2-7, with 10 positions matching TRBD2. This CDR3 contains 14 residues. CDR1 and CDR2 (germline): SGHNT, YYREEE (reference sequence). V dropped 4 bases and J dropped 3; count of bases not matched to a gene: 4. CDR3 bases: TGTGCCAGCAGCCGTAGCGGGGGGCACTACGAGCAGTACTTC. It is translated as CASSRSGGHYEQYF.

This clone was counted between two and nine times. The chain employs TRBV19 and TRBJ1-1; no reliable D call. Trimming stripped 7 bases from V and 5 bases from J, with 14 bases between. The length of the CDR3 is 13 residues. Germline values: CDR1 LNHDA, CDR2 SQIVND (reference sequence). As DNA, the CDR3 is TGTGCCAGTAAGAGCGGTACGTATACTGAAGCTTTCTTT. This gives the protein CASKSGTYTEAFF.

The CDR3 nucleotides are TGTGCCAGCAGCGCCAAGACTAGCGGGAGTGCAAATGAGCAGTTCTTC. This codes for CASSAKTSGSANEQFF. V is TRBV5-4 and J is TRBJ2-1; 12 nucleotides match TRBD2. V lost 4 bases to trimming and J lost 7 bases; unmatched junction nucleotides: 9. There are 16 residues in the CDR3. Looked up from germline, CDR1 is SGHNT and CDR2 is YYREEE (reference sequence).

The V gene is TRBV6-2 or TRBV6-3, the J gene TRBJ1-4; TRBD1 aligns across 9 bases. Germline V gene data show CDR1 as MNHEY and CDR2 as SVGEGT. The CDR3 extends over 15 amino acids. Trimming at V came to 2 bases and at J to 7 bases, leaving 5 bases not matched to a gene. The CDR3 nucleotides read TGTGCCAGCAGTTACACCGGGACAGGGCTTGAAAAACTGTTTTTT. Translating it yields CASSYTGTGLEKLFF.

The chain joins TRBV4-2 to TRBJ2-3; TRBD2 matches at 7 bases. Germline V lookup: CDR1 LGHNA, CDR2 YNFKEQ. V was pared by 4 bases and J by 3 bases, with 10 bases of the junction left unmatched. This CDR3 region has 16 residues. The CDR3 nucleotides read TGTGCCAGCAGCCCTCGATCCGGGAGGACGACAGATACGCAGTATTTT. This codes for CASSPRSGRTTDTQYF.

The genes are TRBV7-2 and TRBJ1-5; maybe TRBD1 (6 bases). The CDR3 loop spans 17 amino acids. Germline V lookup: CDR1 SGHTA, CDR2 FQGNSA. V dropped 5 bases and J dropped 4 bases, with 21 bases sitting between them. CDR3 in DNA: TGTGCCAGCAGCCAAAATTCGGCAGGGGTGAAAAATCAGCCCCAGCATTTT. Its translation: CASSQNSAGVKNQPQHF.

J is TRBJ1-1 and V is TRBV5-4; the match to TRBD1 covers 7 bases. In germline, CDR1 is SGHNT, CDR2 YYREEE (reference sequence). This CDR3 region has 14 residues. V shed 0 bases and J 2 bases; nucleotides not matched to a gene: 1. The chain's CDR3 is CASSLGGGNTEAFF. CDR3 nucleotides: TGTGCCAGCAGCTTGGGAGGGGGCAACACTGAAGCTTTCTTT.

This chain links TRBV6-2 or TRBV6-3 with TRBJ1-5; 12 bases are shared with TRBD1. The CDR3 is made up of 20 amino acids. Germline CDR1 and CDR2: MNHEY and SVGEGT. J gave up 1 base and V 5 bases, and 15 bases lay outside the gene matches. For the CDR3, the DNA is TGTGCCAGCAGTCTCCGAACCGGGACAGGGGGCTTTGGAAGCAATCAGCCCCAGCATTTT. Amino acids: CASSLRTGTGGFGSNQPQHF.